The entry below gives a single TCR beta chain sequence along with its context. Its matching antigen is unknown. This record belongs to a study of CD8 T cells in ankylosing spondylitis. The germline gives CDR1 LNHDA, CDR2 SQIVND (reference sequence). The V end was cut by 1 base, the J end by 2 bases, with 11 bases between. The CDR3 covers 15 residues. MiXCR, run by TCRdb on the 5' RACE reads, gives a single entry per CDR3 protein. The profile shows around 91,000 distinct CDR3 sequences, more than 8.5% of them singletons. Points from the study as a whole: Disease-linked clones reportedly showed significant enrichment in matched ankylosing spondylitis synovial fluid. Characteristic, it appeared, of ankylosing spondylitis blood was a TCR beta motif of fewer than 10 highly homologous variants. Within peripheral blood, clones linked to disease were CD8+ and relatively rare.

The rearrangement links TRBV19 to TRBJ2-5, with D unclear. The sequenced sample was blood, either unsorted or a sorted T cell fraction (not recorded which). The clonotype comes from a male donor with ankylosing spondylitis. As DNA, the CDR3 is TGTGCCAGTAGTATAGGGGGTCAGCTGCAAGAGACCCAGTACTTC. Translated, it gives CASSIGGQLQETQYF.